This note documents a single TCR beta chain sequence. Its matching antigen is unknown. CDR3 length: 15 residues. V was trimmed by 0 bases and J by 6 bases, leaving 15 bases between them. The V gene's germline CDR1 is MNHEY and CDR2 SVGAGI. The data were taken from a study of vaccination effects on CD4 cells after COVID-19. ViraFEST expansion of antigen-specific CD4+ T cells with viral peptide pools preceded sequencing. Upon completion of under eleven days in culture, CD4+ T cells were isolated. Vaccine recipients had no previous SARS-CoV-2 infection; their nucleocapsid antibodies were negative. It was with approximately 10 IU/ml IL-2 and around 9.9 ug/ml peptides that under 2.5 million PBMC per well were cultured. Repertoires were generated with immunoSEQ multiplex PCR, while TCRdb's copy carries only in-frame clones and drops some. The sample consists of about 41,000 clones, 55% to 75% of them appearing once.

This chain links TRBV6-5 with TRBJ2-7; D call uncertain. This specimen consisted of CD4+ T cells from PBMCs cultured with HCoV-OC43 spike peptides, obtained before COVID-19 vaccination. Subset reported: HCoV-OC43 spike overlapping peptide pool stimulation. This TCR was sampled from a human donor who received a COVID-19 vaccine. CDR3 sequence (DNA): TGTGCCAGCAGTTACTCCCGGGCCGATTCCGCCGAGCAGTACTTC. It is translated as CASSYSRADSAEQYF.